Sequencing of this T cell receptor beta chain was carried out in a study of response to subunit inactivated influenza vaccine. The CDR3 has 16 residues. V shed 1 base and J shed 0 bases, with 12 bases lying between them. Germline lookup yields CDR1 LNHNV and CDR2 YYDKDF (reference sequence). Using its own MiXCR run on the RT-PCR reads, TCRdb lists one record per CDR3 protein. The sample includes around 480,000 distinct CDR3 sequences, approximately 15% of them seen just once. Only a few counts were recorded for this clonotype. The receptor comes from a man between 50 and 70 years old who received an inactivated influenza vaccine. The rearrangement uses TRBV15 and TRBJ2-5; D remains unclear. The specimen comprised CD4+ T cells sorted from PBMCs, sampled 23 months after vaccination. CDR3 in amino acids: CATSRGPALYQETQYF. In nucleotides, the CDR3 is TGTGCCACCAGCAGAGGTCCAGCCTTGTACCAAGAGACCCAGTACTTC.